This T cell receptor beta chain was recovered during a study of cytomegalovirus exposure and HLA in healthy donors. This clone was seen only a few times. Its antigen is undetermined. The CDR3 extends over 14 amino acids. J gave up 1 base and V 3 bases, and 2 bases lay outside the gene matches. CDR1 and CDR2 (germline): MGHDK, SYGVNS. Study-wide results and caveats: For presence/absence analyses, sequencing depth was assumed to be roughly uniform across donors.

The PCR employed 60 Vbeta primers together with 13 Jbeta primers. The method was immunoSEQ multiplex PCR; TCRdb's version includes in-frame clones alone and lacks a portion of them. The table includes 90,000 to 150,000 clones, 70% to 80% detected once. This receptor was obtained from a human donor in good health. Sequencing input: PBMCs. The J gene is TRBJ2-5, the V gene TRBV25-1, with TRBD1 identical over 7 bases. CDR3 protein: CASSDYRGQETQYF. DNA for the CDR3: TGTGCCAGCAGTGACTACAGGGGCCAAGAGACCCAGTACTTC.